This T cell receptor (beta chain) was profiled in a study of shared clonotypes between healthy human individuals. As for the study in general: The plates for each donor numbered three CD4 naive, three CD4 memory, two CD8 naive and one CD8 memory. The study's findings and limits: Despite large depth, rarefaction showed incomplete sorted-subset sequencing.

To note about this clone: Antigen unknown.

The CDR3 contains 15 residues. The junction had 8 bases not matched to a gene; V was cut back by 8 bases and J by 1 base. Germline V gene lookup returns CDR1 MDHEN and CDR2 SYDVKM. Sequencing used immunoSEQ multiplex PCR; TCRdb keeps in-frame clones, though not all of them. The sample carries 950,000 to 1,300,000 clones, approximately 76% recorded once. The V and J genes are TRBV28 and TRBJ1-5; 7 nucleotides agree with TRBD1. The sample taken for sequencing was memory CD4+ T cells sorted from blood. Indicated subset: CD45RA-negative fraction. This TCR was sampled from a man between 18 and 35 years old in good health. The CDR3 loop reads CASSKGGRSNQPQHF. Here the CDR3 DNA reads TGTGCCAGCTCCAAAGGGGGCAGGAGCAATCAGCCCCAGCATTTT.